The T cell receptor beta chain under discussion was sequenced for a study of CD8 T cells in ankylosing spondylitis. TCRdb reprocessed the 5' RACE reads via MiXCR and lists one record per CDR3 protein. The sample carries about 750,000 distinct CDR3 sequences, about 20% recorded once. This clonotype turned up a few times. Its cognate antigen is unknown. V shed 6 bases and J shed 5 bases, with 15 bases lying between them. The CDR3 contains 14 residues. CDR1 ENHRY and CDR2 SYGVKD come from the germline V gene. General study results and limits: Relatively scarce in peripheral blood, disease-linked clones were CD8+. Reportedly, disease-linked clones are significantly enriched in ankylosing spondylitis patients' matched synovial fluid. The study identified a TCR beta motif of eight highly homologous variants that appeared characteristic of ankylosing spondylitis blood.

This chain connects TRBV10-3 to TRBJ2-3; no clear D. Source material: blood, either unsorted or a sorted T cell fraction (not recorded which). The TCR comes from a male donor with ankylosing spondylitis. The CDR3: CAIRQDWAGDTQYF. The CDR3 DNA reads as TGTGCCATCAGACAAGACTGGGCCGGAGATACGCAGTATTTT.